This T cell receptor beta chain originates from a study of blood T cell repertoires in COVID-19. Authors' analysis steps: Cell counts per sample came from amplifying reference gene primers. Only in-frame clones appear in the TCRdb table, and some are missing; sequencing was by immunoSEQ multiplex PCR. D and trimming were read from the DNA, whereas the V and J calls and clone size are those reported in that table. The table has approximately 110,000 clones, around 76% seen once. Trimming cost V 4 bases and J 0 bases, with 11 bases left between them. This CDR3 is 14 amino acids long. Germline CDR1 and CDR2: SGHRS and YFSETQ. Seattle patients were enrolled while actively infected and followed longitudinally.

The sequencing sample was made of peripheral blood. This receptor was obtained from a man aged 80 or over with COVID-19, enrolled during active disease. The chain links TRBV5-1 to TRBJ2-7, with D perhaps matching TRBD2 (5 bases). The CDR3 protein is CASSPDWTSYEQYF. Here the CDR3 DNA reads TGCGCCAGCAGCCCGGACTGGACCTCCTACGAGCAGTACTTC.